These T cell receptor beta chains were read from a single sample in a study of blood T cells in healthy people across ages. A single record per CDR3 protein comes from TCRdb applying MiXCR to the 5' RACE reads. Of 800,000 to 900,000 distinct CDR3 sequences listed, around two thirds are singletons. Input material: blood. The receptors come from a man aged 25-40 years in good health. CDR3s include the opening cysteine and the closing phenylalanine or tryptophan. Fields, in order: D gene, clone size, V gene, J gene, CDR3 DNA, CDR3 protein. The D gene is left open where the match is weak. Clone size is stated in some rows and not others, as once, few, many or a class when expanded.

d_call: .
clone_size: .
v_call: TRBV27
j_call: TRBJ2-4
cdr3_nt: TGTGCCAGCAGTGCTGTGTTGGGGGCGAACATTCAGTACTTC
cdr3_aa: CASSAVLGANIQYF

d_call: TRBD1
clone_size: .
v_call: TRBV9
j_call: TRBJ2-3
cdr3_nt: TGTGCCAGCAGCGCCACAGGGGGCGCCTCCACAGATACGCAGTATTTT
cdr3_aa: CASSATGGASTDTQYF

d_call: TRBD1
clone_size: .
v_call: TRBV7-3
j_call: TRBJ1-1
cdr3_nt: TGTGCCAGCAGCCCCGGGACAGGGGGCTTTTGGGACACTGAAGCTTTCTTT
cdr3_aa: CASSPGTGGFWDTEAFF

d_call: TRBD2
clone_size: .
v_call: TRBV6-2/TRBV6-3
j_call: TRBJ2-4
cdr3_nt: TGTGCCAGCTCGAGGTCGGCGGGAGGCATTCAGTACTTC
cdr3_aa: CASSRSAGGIQYF

d_call: .
clone_size: .
v_call: TRBV20-1
j_call: TRBJ2-7
cdr3_nt: TGCAGTGCTAGAGTCGACGGGGTGGGGAGCGAGCAGTACTTC
cdr3_aa: CSARVDGVGSEQYF

d_call: TRBD1
clone_size: .
v_call: TRBV28
j_call: TRBJ1-1
cdr3_nt: TGTGCCAGCAGTGCACGGGACAGACAAAACACTGAAGCTTTCTTT
cdr3_aa: CASSARDRQNTEAFF

d_call: .
clone_size: .
v_call: TRBV9
j_call: TRBJ2-3
cdr3_nt: TGTGCCAGCAGCGTAGACTCGGTTACAGATACGCAGTATTTT
cdr3_aa: CASSVDSVTDTQYF

d_call: .
clone_size: .
v_call: TRBV20-1
j_call: TRBJ2-5
cdr3_nt: TGCAGTGCGAGAACGCCGGAGACCCAGTACTTC
cdr3_aa: CSARTPETQYF

d_call: .
clone_size: .
v_call: TRBV7-2
j_call: TRBJ2-7
cdr3_nt: TGTGCCAGCAGCTTTCTAGGCTACGAGCAGTACTTC
cdr3_aa: CASSFLGYEQYF

d_call: .
clone_size: few
v_call: TRBV4-3
j_call: TRBJ1-1
cdr3_nt: TGCGCCAGCAGCCAAGATAGTGGCAGTCACGATGAAGCTTTCTTT
cdr3_aa: CASSQDSGSHDEAFF

d_call: .
clone_size: few
v_call: TRBV5-1
j_call: TRBJ2-5
cdr3_nt: TGCGCCAGCAGCTTGGGAGGAGGGGGGAAAGAGACCCAGTACTTC
cdr3_aa: CASSLGGGGKETQYF

d_call: TRBD2
clone_size: .
v_call: TRBV6-6
j_call: TRBJ2-5
cdr3_nt: TGTGCCAGCAGTTACGAGGTGCTAGCGGGGGATCAAGAGACCCAGTACTTC
cdr3_aa: CASSYEVLAGDQETQYF

d_call: TRBD1
clone_size: few
v_call: TRBV7-2
j_call: TRBJ1-2
cdr3_nt: TGTGCCAGCAGCTTTAGCGCGCCAGGGGGGGATGGCTACACCTTC
cdr3_aa: CASSFSAPGGDGYTF

d_call: .
clone_size: once
v_call: TRBV2
j_call: TRBJ1-1
cdr3_nt: TGTGCCAGCAGTTCGACCCTGAACACTGAAGCTTTCTTT
cdr3_aa: CASSSTLNTEAFF

d_call: .
clone_size: .
v_call: TRBV7-9
j_call: TRBJ2-4
cdr3_nt: TGTGCCAGCAGCACTTGGGACCCTGACATTCAGTACTTC
cdr3_aa: CASSTWDPDIQYF

d_call: .
clone_size: few
v_call: TRBV9
j_call: TRBJ2-4
cdr3_nt: TGTGCCAGCAGCGTAGGGGGCTCCGGGACAGCGGGGAGACTAGCCAAAAACATTCAGTACTTC
cdr3_aa: CASSVGGSGTAGRLAKNIQYF

d_call: .
clone_size: .
v_call: TRBV27
j_call: TRBJ2-1
cdr3_nt: TGTGCCAGCAGTCTCCTGAGACAGCGAGCTTGGGATGAGCAGTTCTTC
cdr3_aa: CASSLLRQRAWDEQFF

d_call: .
clone_size: .
v_call: TRBV27
j_call: TRBJ2-6
cdr3_nt: TGTGCCAGCAGTTGGAAGTCCGGACTGGGACGCTCTGGGGCCAACGTCCTGACTTTC
cdr3_aa: CASSWKSGLGRSGANVLTF

d_call: TRBD1
clone_size: .
v_call: TRBV6-5
j_call: TRBJ2-7
cdr3_nt: TGTGCCAGCAGTTACACAGGGGGCGGTTACGAGCAGTACTTC
cdr3_aa: CASSYTGGGYEQYF

d_call: TRBD1
clone_size: .
v_call: TRBV4-2
j_call: TRBJ2-2
cdr3_nt: TGTGCCAGCAGCCAACCCCATCAGACAGGGTATATGACCGGGGAGCTGTTTTTT
cdr3_aa: CASSQPHQTGYMTGELFF

d_call: TRBD1
clone_size: .
v_call: TRBV11-2
j_call: TRBJ2-7
cdr3_nt: TGTGCCAGCACCTTAGGGACAGTGGCCTACGAGCAGTACTTC
cdr3_aa: CASTLGTVAYEQYF

d_call: TRBD1
clone_size: .
v_call: TRBV6-5
j_call: TRBJ1-2
cdr3_nt: TGTGCCAGCAGTTACTCTGGACAGGGGAGCTATGGCTACACCTTC
cdr3_aa: CASSYSGQGSYGYTF

d_call: .
clone_size: .
v_call: TRBV12-3/TRBV12-4
j_call: TRBJ2-5
cdr3_nt: TGTGCCAGCAGTCCCTCTTCCGGGTGGCAGTACTTC
cdr3_aa: CASSPSSGWQYF

d_call: .
clone_size: .
v_call: TRBV28
j_call: TRBJ2-3
cdr3_nt: TGTGCCAGCAGCTTACCCACTGTTAACACAGATACGCAGTATTTT
cdr3_aa: CASSLPTVNTDTQYF

d_call: TRBD1
clone_size: .
v_call: TRBV5-1
j_call: TRBJ2-1
cdr3_nt: TGCGCCAGCAGCTCGGGGACAGGGGGAGGTCGGGACAATGAGCAGTTCTTC
cdr3_aa: CASSSGTGGGRDNEQFF

d_call: .
clone_size: .
v_call: TRBV29-1
j_call: TRBJ1-4
cdr3_nt: TGCAGCGTCGCACCACAGGGTCGTGAAAAACTGTTTTTT
cdr3_aa: CSVAPQGREKLFF

d_call: TRBD2
clone_size: few
v_call: TRBV14
j_call: TRBJ2-3
cdr3_nt: TGTGCCAGCAGCCGCCGGACTAGCCGGAAATCTAGCACAGATACGCAGTATTTT
cdr3_aa: CASSRRTSRKSSTDTQYF

d_call: .
clone_size: .
v_call: TRBV27
j_call: TRBJ2-7
cdr3_nt: TGTGCCAGCAATTTATCAGGCGAGCAGTACTTC
cdr3_aa: CASNLSGEQYF

d_call: .
clone_size: once
v_call: TRBV28
j_call: TRBJ1-2
cdr3_nt: TGTGCCAGCAGTTTTTCAGGGCTTAATTACTATGGCTACACCTTC
cdr3_aa: CASSFSGLNYYGYTF

d_call: TRBD1
clone_size: .
v_call: TRBV7-9
j_call: TRBJ2-5
cdr3_nt: TGTGCCAGCAGCGGTGGGACAGGGCAGAAGCAGTACTTC
cdr3_aa: CASSGGTGQKQYF

d_call: TRBD1
clone_size: .
v_call: TRBV7-2
j_call: TRBJ2-1
cdr3_nt: TGTGCCAGCAGTTTAAACAGGGGGCTCAATGAGCAGTTCTTC
cdr3_aa: CASSLNRGLNEQFF

d_call: .
clone_size: few
v_call: TRBV7-9
j_call: TRBJ2-3
cdr3_nt: TGTGCCAGCAGCTTAGCGCCCGGGCCCGGGTTTCGCACAGATACGCAGTATTTT
cdr3_aa: CASSLAPGPGFRTDTQYF

d_call: TRBD1
clone_size: few
v_call: TRBV4-1
j_call: TRBJ1-1
cdr3_nt: TGCGCCAGCAGCCAATCCCCGGGACAGGGACGGGGCACTGAAGCTTTCTTT
cdr3_aa: CASSQSPGQGRGTEAFF

d_call: .
clone_size: .
v_call: TRBV27
j_call: TRBJ2-7
cdr3_nt: TGTGCCAGCAGTTTAGAATATGACTCCTACGAGCAGTACTTC
cdr3_aa: CASSLEYDSYEQYF

d_call: .
clone_size: .
v_call: TRBV6-2/TRBV6-3
j_call: TRBJ1-2
cdr3_nt: TGTGCCAGCAGTTACATCTATGGCTACACCTTC
cdr3_aa: CASSYIYGYTF

d_call: .
clone_size: .
v_call: TRBV7-9
j_call: TRBJ2-7
cdr3_nt: TGTGCCAGCAGCTCGAACAGGGAGTACGAGCAGTACTTC
cdr3_aa: CASSSNREYEQYF

d_call: .
clone_size: few
v_call: TRBV29-1
j_call: TRBJ2-3
cdr3_nt: TGCAGCGTTGATGGTCAGGGAGTTGTGACAGATACGCAGTATTTT
cdr3_aa: CSVDGQGVVTDTQYF

d_call: TRBD1
clone_size: once
v_call: TRBV4-2
j_call: TRBJ1-5
cdr3_nt: TGTGCCAGCAGCCGAGATTCCGGGACAGGGAGGCATCAGCCCCAGCATTTT
cdr3_aa: CASSRDSGTGRHQPQHF

d_call: .
clone_size: .
v_call: TRBV20-1
j_call: TRBJ2-7
cdr3_nt: TGCAGTGCTAGTCGGGGACACTCCTACGAGCGGTACTTC
cdr3_aa: CSASRGHSYERYF

d_call: TRBD2
clone_size: .
v_call: TRBV3-1
j_call: TRBJ2-7
cdr3_nt: TGTGCCAGCAGCCGCAATTTCGCGGGGGACCACTACGAGCAGTACTTC
cdr3_aa: CASSRNFAGDHYEQYF

d_call: .
clone_size: .
v_call: TRBV3-1
j_call: TRBJ1-1
cdr3_nt: TGTGCCAGCAGCCAAGTCTGGGGGAACGAAGCTTTCTTT
cdr3_aa: CASSQVWGNEAFF

d_call: .
clone_size: once
v_call: TRBV6-2/TRBV6-3
j_call: TRBJ2-7
cdr3_nt: TGTGCCAGCAGTTATTCTTGGGGGATGAACCCCTCCTACGAGCAGTACTTC
cdr3_aa: CASSYSWGMNPSYEQYF

d_call: .
clone_size: few
v_call: TRBV28
j_call: TRBJ2-7
cdr3_nt: TGTGCCAGCAGTTTATCAGGTTACTCCTACGAGCAGTACTTC
cdr3_aa: CASSLSGYSYEQYF

d_call: TRBD1
clone_size: .
v_call: TRBV12-3/TRBV12-4
j_call: TRBJ2-1
cdr3_nt: TGTGCCAGCACCAGACAGGGGGCAGTTGGTGAGCAGTTCTTC
cdr3_aa: CASTRQGAVGEQFF

d_call: .
clone_size: once
v_call: TRBV10-3
j_call: TRBJ1-5
cdr3_nt: TGTGCCAGCACCGGTTCTGACAATCAGCCCCAGCATTTT
cdr3_aa: CASTGSDNQPQHF

d_call: TRBD2
clone_size: .
v_call: TRBV7-3
j_call: TRBJ2-7
cdr3_nt: TGTGCCAGCAGCGTAAGCGGGGGGGCCTTATACGAGCAGTACTTC
cdr3_aa: CASSVSGGALYEQYF

d_call: .
clone_size: many
v_call: TRBV27
j_call: TRBJ2-6
cdr3_nt: TGTGCCAGCAGTTTAAGGACAGACTCTGGGGCCAACGTCCTGACTTTC
cdr3_aa: CASSLRTDSGANVLTF

d_call: TRBD1
clone_size: many
v_call: TRBV2
j_call: TRBJ1-4
cdr3_nt: TGTGCCAGTCTTCGAGGACAGGGAGAAAAACTGTTTTTT
cdr3_aa: CASLRGQGEKLFF

d_call: TRBD2
clone_size: few
v_call: TRBV7-3
j_call: TRBJ2-1
cdr3_nt: TGTGCCAGCAGCCCAACCGGGACTAGCGGCCGGAATGAGCAGTTCTTC
cdr3_aa: CASSPTGTSGRNEQFF

d_call: TRBD1
clone_size: .
v_call: TRBV9
j_call: TRBJ2-3
cdr3_nt: TGTGCCAGCGGGACAGCTAGCACAGATACGCAGTATTTT
cdr3_aa: CASGTASTDTQYF

d_call: .
clone_size: few
v_call: TRBV14
j_call: TRBJ1-2
cdr3_nt: TGTGCCAGCAGCCAGGACGTGAGGGTTGGCACCTTC
cdr3_aa: CASSQDVRVGTF

d_call: .
clone_size: .
v_call: TRBV20-1
j_call: TRBJ2-7
cdr3_nt: TGCAGTGCTAGAGATGATCGGATTCCCTCCTACGAGCAGTACTTC
cdr3_aa: CSARDDRIPSYEQYF

d_call: .
clone_size: .
v_call: TRBV25-1
j_call: TRBJ2-7
cdr3_nt: TGTGCCAGCAGTGGCCTAACCCCCCAGACAGTGTCCTACGAGCAGTACTTC
cdr3_aa: CASSGLTPQTVSYEQYF

d_call: .
clone_size: .
v_call: TRBV7-2
j_call: TRBJ2-4
cdr3_nt: TGTGCCAGCAGCTTATTGGTCGGGGTGAGCGGAGGGGGATCGACAGACATTCAGTACTTC
cdr3_aa: CASSLLVGVSGGGSTDIQYF

d_call: .
clone_size: once
v_call: TRBV4-3
j_call: TRBJ2-3
cdr3_nt: TGCGCCAGCAGCCCACCTGCGGGGCACACACACACAGGCAGGGCGGATACGCAGTATTTT
cdr3_aa: CASSPPAGHTHTGRADTQYF

d_call: .
clone_size: .
v_call: TRBV10-3
j_call: TRBJ2-4
cdr3_nt: TGTGCCGTCAGTGAGTCGAGGGGTCAGCAGTGGTCCCAGTACTTC
cdr3_aa: CAVSESRGQQWSQYF

d_call: .
clone_size: .
v_call: TRBV21-1
j_call: TRBJ2-7
cdr3_nt: TGTGCCAGCAGCAAAAAGGGGGTCTATTTCTACGAGCAGTACTTC
cdr3_aa: CASSKKGVYFYEQYF

d_call: TRBD2
clone_size: .
v_call: TRBV11-3
j_call: TRBJ2-1
cdr3_nt: TGTGCCAGCAGCCTCTTTCCCCCGGGGGGGCAGTCCTACAATGAGCAGTTCTTC
cdr3_aa: CASSLFPPGGQSYNEQFF

d_call: TRBD1
clone_size: .
v_call: TRBV6-2/TRBV6-3
j_call: TRBJ2-1
cdr3_nt: TGTGCCAGCAGTTACCTCCTCGGACAGGGGGATAATGAGCAGTTCTTC
cdr3_aa: CASSYLLGQGDNEQFF